This T cell receptor (beta chain) was documented in a study of T cells in tuberculosis. The CDR3 loop spans 15 amino acids. V lost 3 bases to trimming and J lost 2 bases; unmatched junction nucleotides: 3. Germline V gene sequence: CDR1 KGHSH, CDR2 LQKENI. This table comes from immunoSEQ multiplex PCR, and its TCRdb copy is limited to in-frame clones, with some not included. The table includes about 38,000 clones, approximately 94% detected once. Documented time point: new active TB diagnosis, blood taken before or within 7 days of starting treatment. Unsorted cryopreserved PBMC were sequenced, averaging roughly 100,000 T cells per clinical donor.

The gene calls are TRBV18 and TRBJ1-2; 10 bases are a match to TRBD1. Specimen: PBMCs, collected at tuberculosis diagnosis. The sequence was collected from an adult with tuberculosis. The CDR3 loop is CASSPQDRGNYGYTF. For the CDR3, the DNA is TGTGCCAGCTCACCCCAGGACAGGGGGAACTATGGCTACACCTTC.